Listed here are 27 T cell receptor beta chains from one sample, sequenced in a study of cytomegalovirus exposure and HLA in healthy donors. Libraries were prepared by immunoSEQ multiplex PCR; TCRdb keeps only in-frame clonotypes and omits some of them. The sample shows roughly 56,000 clones, 89% of them seen only once. The sequencing input was PBMCs. The origin of the receptors is a woman aged 18-29 years in good health and CMV-seronegative.

This clone was detected only a few times. J is TRBJ1-2 and V is TRBV5-5; 9 nucleotides line up with TRBD1. V lost 4 bases, J lost 1 base, and 2 bases stayed unmatched. Germline-derived CDR1 and CDR2 are SGHKS and YYEKEE (reference sequence). This CDR3 contains 14 residues. In nucleotides, the CDR3 is TGTGCCAGCAGCCGACAGGGGGTTAACTATGGCTACACCTTC. It is translated as CASSRQGVNYGYTF.

The table lists this clone with a count of one. This chain connects TRBV7-3 to TRBJ1-2; 7 bases match TRBD1. Germline CDR1 is SGHTA and CDR2 is FQGTGA. This CDR3 has 16 amino acids. Germline trimming cut 1 base from V and 1 base from J; bases unmatched to any gene: 6. CDR3 bases: TGTGCCAGCAGCTTAAGTGGGACAGCAGATAACTATGGCTACACCTTC. It translates to CASSLSGTADNYGYTF.

The chain links TRBV4-2 to TRBJ2-1; 9 bases are a match to TRBD2. Germline-derived CDR1 and CDR2 are LGHNA and YNFKEQ. J lost 10 bases, V lost 0 bases, and 10 bases had no gene match. The CDR3 is made up of 16 amino acids. CDR3 in DNA: TGTGCCAGCAGCCAAGATCCAGTATTAGCGGGGGTAGAGCAGTTCTTC. The encoded protein is CASSQDPVLAGVEQFF.

The J gene is TRBJ1-5, the V gene TRBV30, with a tentative D call TRBD1 (5 bases). Trimming took off 0 bases at V and 6 bases at J, with 15 bases between the two ends. The CDR3 spans 15 residues. Germline lookup yields CDR1 GTSNPN and CDR2 SVGIG (reference sequence). CDR3 residues: CAWSVLQGQGQPQHF. CDR3 DNA sequence: TGTGCCTGGAGTGTACTTCAGGGCCAGGGTCAGCCCCAGCATTTT.

In nucleotides, the CDR3 is TGTGCCAGCTCACCACATCAGGGTCCGGTTGAAGCTTTCTTT. Protein sequence: CASSPHQGPVEAFF. The chain has TRBV18 and TRBJ1-1; TRBD1 is a possible D gene (5 bases). From germline, CDR1 is KGHSH and CDR2 LQKENI. The CDR3 is 14 amino acids. V lost 1 base and J lost 7, with 13 bases in between. Drawing the rest from reference TRBV18 and TRBJ1-1, the complete variable domain is NAGVMQNPRHLVRRRGQEARLRCSPMKGHSHVYWYRQLPEEGLKFMVYLQKENIIDESGMPKERFSAEFPKEGPSILRIQQVVRGDSAAYFCASSPHQGPVEAFFGQGTRLTVV.

This chain connects TRBV5-4 to TRBJ2-5; 7 nucleotides agree with TRBD2. The junction had 8 bases not matched to a gene; V was cut back by 2 bases and J by 4 bases. This CDR3 is built from 15 residues. The V gene's germline CDR1 is SGHNT and CDR2 YYREEE (reference sequence). CDR3 sequence (DNA): TGTGCCAGCAGCTTCGGCACACGGGGGGTAGAGACCCAGTACTTC. Translation gives CASSFGTRGVETQYF.

Only a few counts were recorded for this clone. V gene TRBV5-6 combines with J gene TRBJ1-3, with 7 bases fitting TRBD1. V gave up 4 bases and J gave up 4 bases; unmatched junction bases: 14. The CDR3 loop spans 17 amino acids. CDR1 and CDR2 (germline): SGHDT, YYEEEE. The CDR3 region has the DNA TGTGCCAGCAGCGCGATCGACAGGGTGGAAGTCGGAAACACCATATATTTT. Protein sequence: CASSAIDRVEVGNTIYF. The full variable domain, in which reference TRBV5-6 and TRBJ1-3 provide the parts outside the CDR3, is DAGVTQSPTHLIKTRGQQVTLRCSPKSGHDTVSWYQQALGQGPQFIFQYYEEEERQRGNFPDRFSGHQFPNYSSELNVNALLLGDSALYLCASSAIDRVEVGNTIYFGEGSWLTVV.

The chain employs TRBV29-1 and TRBJ1-1; D is perhaps TRBD1 (5 bases). The CDR3 is 14 residues long. Germline CDR1 and CDR2: SQVTM and ANQGSEA. Deletions cut 0 bases from V and 2 bases from J, with 10 bases between. The CDR3 loop reads CSVEDFGGNTEAFF. The CDR3 DNA reads TGCAGCGTTGAAGATTTCGGGGGTAACACTGAAGCTTTCTTT.

The genes are TRBV2 and TRBJ1-6, with D maybe TRBD1 (6 bases). In germline, CDR1 is SNHLY, CDR2 FYNNEI. There are 14 residues in the CDR3. V lost 7 bases and J 6 bases, leaving 13 bases between the germline ends. CDR3 sequence (DNA): TGTGCCAGCAAGCCCGGGACAAGTAATTCACCCCTCCACTTT. Translation: CASKPGTSNSPLHF.

The chain uses TRBV30 and TRBJ2-3, with 7 bases aligning to TRBD2. The CDR3 consists of 15 residues. Germline-derived CDR1 and CDR2 are GTSNPN and SVGIG (reference sequence). Trimming cost V 1 base and J 2 bases; bases outside gene matches: 6. The CDR3 here is CAWSARGRDTDTQYF. CDR3 in DNA: TGTGCCTGGAGTGCCCGTGGGAGGGACACAGATACGCAGTATTTT.

This clone was detected a few times. The CDR3 DNA is TGTGCCAGCAGTGTCTCTCGGGGCAATCAGCCCCAGCATTTT. Amino acid sequence: CASSVSRGNQPQHF. The chain couples TRBV2 to TRBJ1-5; no firm D call. Germline V gene lookup returns CDR1 SNHLY and CDR2 FYNNEI. The CDR3 sequence is 14 residues long. The ends were cut back, 4 bases at V and 2 bases at J, with 9 bases in the middle.

The chain employs TRBV6-5 and TRBJ1-5; D is uncertain. This CDR3 spans 14 amino acids. The germline V gene encodes CDR1 MNHEY and CDR2 SVGAGI. Trimming took 4 bases from V and 1 from J, leaving 8 bases between them. The CDR3 DNA reads TGTGCCAGCAGTTTGGGCAGGAGCAATCAGCCCCAGCATTTT. Translating it yields CASSLGRSNQPQHF.

The chain links TRBV19 to TRBJ1-1; possible D gene TRBD1, 5 bases. The CDR3 spans 13 residues. The V end lost 5 bases, the J end lost 8 bases, and 15 bases lay between the germline ends. The V gene's germline CDR1 is LNHDA and CDR2 SQIVND (reference sequence). The CDR3 region is CASSRQGETEAFF. CDR3 sequence (DNA): TGTGCCAGTAGTCGGCAGGGTGAGACCGAAGCTTTCTTT. Supplemented by reference TRBV19 and TRBJ1-1, the full variable domain reads DGGITQSPKYLFRKEGQNVTLSCEQNLNHDAMYWYRQDPGQGLRLIYYSQIVNDFQKGDIAEGYSVSREKKESFPLTVTSAQKNPTAFYLCASSRQGETEAFFGQGTRLTVV.

The chain uses TRBV13 and TRBJ1-2; TRBD1 aligns across 8 bases. Per the germline V gene, CDR1 is PRHDT and CDR2 is FYEKMQ (reference sequence). The CDR3 is made up of 13 amino acids. The V and J ends lost 5 bases and 8 bases, in that order; junction bases with no gene match: 7. The CDR3 region has the DNA TGTGCCAGCAGCGGACGGACAGGGCGCGGCTACACCTTC. Translated: CASSGRTGRGYTF.

In this sample, this clone turned up a few times. V usage is TRBV11-2 and J usage is TRBJ2-1; 7 nucleotides match TRBD1. The CDR3 loop spans 13 amino acids. Germline V gives CDR1 SGHAT, CDR2 FQNNGV. The ends lost 6 bases at V and 6 bases at J; junction bases unmatched: 5. CDR3 sequence: CASSQQGSNEQFF. The DNA for the CDR3 is TGTGCCAGCAGTCAACAGGGGAGCAATGAGCAGTTCTTC. The full variable domain, in which reference TRBV11-2 and TRBJ2-1 provide the parts outside the CDR3, is EAGVAQSPRYKIIEKRQSVAFWCNPISGHATLYWYQQILGQGPKLLIQFQNNGVVDDSQLPKDRFSAERLKGVDSTLKIQPAKLEDSAVYLCASSQQGSNEQFFGPGTRLTVL.

The chain uses TRBV18 and TRBJ1-5, with TRBD1 identical over 8 bases. CDR3 length: 15 residues. The junction had 12 bases not matched to a gene; V was cut back by 5 bases and J by 9 bases. Germline V CDR1 and CDR2: KGHSH, LQKENI. CDR3 nucleotide sequence: TGTGCCAGCTCAAAGTATTCGGGACAGGAATGGCCCCAGCATTTT. Its translation: CASSKYSGQEWPQHF.

This clone was seen only once. The chain has TRBV5-1 and TRBJ1-2; 7 bases map to TRBD1. The trim removed 4 bases at V and 4 bases at J, leaving 10 bases unmatched. This CDR3 has 15 residues. The germline V gene has CDR1 SGHRS and CDR2 YFSETQ. The CDR3 is CASSPGQLKFYGYTF. CDR3 in DNA: TGCGCCAGCAGCCCGGGACAGCTTAAGTTCTATGGCTACACCTTC.

This sequence joins TRBV28 and TRBJ1-2; tentative D call: TRBD1 (6 bases). The CDR3 consists of 13 residues. The V gene lost 5 bases and the J gene lost 8 bases, with 15 bases spanning the gap. Germline loops: CDR1 MDHEN, CDR2 SYDVKM. The DNA for the CDR3 is TGTGCCAGCAGTCCGCAGGGGCGCGGGGGCTACACCTTC. It codes for CASSPQGRGGYTF.

This rearrangement joins TRBV28 to TRBJ1-2, with TRBD1 identical over 9 bases. CDR1 is MDHEN, CDR2 SYDVKM, per germline. The CDR3 loop spans 17 amino acids. The J segment lost 6 bases and the V segment lost 5 bases, leaving 16 bases of the junction unmatched. The CDR3 is CASSAASGQGVVNGYTF. In DNA form, the CDR3 reads TGTGCCAGCAGTGCAGCGTCGGGACAGGGTGTGGTGAATGGCTACACCTTC.

About this clone: Within the sample, other DNA sequences also encode this same CDR3. CDR3: CASSLGQNYGYTF. As DNA, the CDR3 is TGTGCCAGCAGTTTGGGGCAGAACTATGGCTACACCTTC. V gene TRBV28 combines with J gene TRBJ1-2; D is perhaps TRBD1 (5 bases). Between the trimmed V and J ends, which lost 3 bases and 2 bases, there was a span of 7 bases. CDR1 is MDHEN, CDR2 SYDVKM, per germline. This CDR3 is 13 amino acids long.

This clone occurred once. The CDR3 sequence is CAVSGGIYNEQFF. CDR3 DNA sequence: TGTGCCGTAAGCGGCGGGATCTACAATGAGCAGTTCTTC. The rearrangement joins TRBV28 to TRBJ2-1; D is possibly TRBD2 (6 bases). The V gene lost 11 bases and the J gene lost 3 bases, with 14 bases spanning the gap. Germline values: CDR1 MDHEN, CDR2 SYDVKM. The CDR3 contains 13 residues.

This chain joins TRBV7-9 and TRBJ2-4, with a weak D call TRBD2 (5 bases). The CDR3 is 16 amino acids. Deletions cut 4 bases from V and 0 bases from J, with 13 bases between. Germline V gene lookup returns CDR1 SEHNR and CDR2 FQNEAQ (reference sequence). The CDR3 protein is CASSSWSGGAKNIQYF. Written as DNA, the CDR3 is TGTGCCAGCAGCTCGTGGAGCGGAGGAGCCAAAAACATTCAGTACTTC.

This CDR3 is CASSEDPGFDGYTF. The CDR3, as DNA: TGTGCCAGCAGTGAAGATCCAGGCTTCGATGGCTACACCTTC. The chain employs TRBV2 and TRBJ1-2, with D uncertain. This CDR3 has 14 residues. Trimming pared 1 base from V and 6 bases from J, leaving 12 bases between. The V gene's germline CDR1 is SNHLY and CDR2 FYNNEI.

This rearrangement joins TRBV2 to TRBJ2-5; TRBD1 might be the D (6 bases). CDR3 length: 14 residues. CDR1 and CDR2 (germline): SNHLY, FYNNEI. Trimming pared 1 base from V and 7 bases from J, leaving 13 bases between. As DNA, the CDR3 is TGTGCCAGCAGTGAAGTAGACAGGTCGGGGACCCAGTACTTC. It specifies CASSEVDRSGTQYF. The full variable domain, completed using reference TRBV2 and TRBJ2-5, is EPEVTQTPSHQVTQMGQEVILRCVPISNHLYFYWYRQILGQKVEFLVSFYNNEISEKSEIFDDQFSVERPDGSNFTLKIRSTKLEDSAMYFCASSEVDRSGTQYFGPGTRLLVL.

The chain couples TRBV11-3 to TRBJ2-2, with D perhaps TRBD1 (6 bases). The germline V and J ends were trimmed by 5 bases and 2 bases, with 15 bases remaining between them. CDR3 length equals 16 residues. Germline CDR1 is SGHNT and CDR2 is YENEEA. CDR3 nucleotide sequence: TGTGCCAGCAGCCTAAATGGGGGCAGCAACACCGGGGAGCTGTTTTTT. It codes for CASSLNGGSNTGELFF.

The gene calls are TRBV5-4 and TRBJ1-1, with no clear D. The ends were cut back, 0 bases at V and 1 base at J, with 7 bases in the middle. The CDR3 sequence is 14 residues long. The germline V gene encodes CDR1 SGHNT and CDR2 YYREEE (reference sequence). The CDR3 bases are TGTGCCAGCAGCTTGGGGCATGGGAACACTGAAGCTTTCTTT. It encodes CASSLGHGNTEAFF.

The chain uses TRBV7-8 and TRBJ2-1, with TRBD2 matching 7 bases. V shed 2 bases and J 7 bases; nucleotides not matched to a gene: 5. CDR3 length: 14 residues. The germline gives CDR1 SGHVS, CDR2 FQNEAQ. This CDR3 is CASSLWEGVNEQFF. In DNA, the CDR3 is TGTGCCAGCAGCTTATGGGAGGGAGTAAATGAGCAGTTCTTC.